The 20 T cell receptor beta chains in this list originate from one sample, sequenced in a study of T cells expressing NK-cell markers. TCRdb re-called the 5' RACE reads, yielding one record per CDR3 amino acid sequence without DNA. Its listing shows a few hundred thousand distinct CDR3 sequences. Sequenced sample: blood T cells: a sorted CD56 or NKG2C T cell subset, CD4+ or CD8+ T cells, or bulk PBMC T cells (not recorded which). The receptor set was obtained from a man between 18 and 69 years old in good health.

The V gene is TRBV30, the J gene TRBJ2-7. The CDR3 covers 11 residues. CDR1 and CDR2 from the germline V gene are GTSNPN and SVGIG (reference sequence). The CDR3 here is CAWSRLREQYF.

This rearrangement joins TRBV6-1 to TRBJ1-1; as DNA is missing, the TRBD1 call by TCRdb cannot be tested. Germline CDR1 and CDR2: MNHNS and SASEGT. This CDR3 has 14 residues. CDR3 protein: CASRRQGFGTEAFF.

The V and J genes are TRBV5-6 and TRBJ2-7; with no DNA, the TCRdb D assignment of TRBD1 cannot be verified. This CDR3 is built from 13 residues. From germline, CDR1 is SGHDT and CDR2 YYEEEE. This CDR3 reads CASRDRPSYEQYF. Supplemented by reference TRBV5-6 and TRBJ2-7, the full variable domain reads DAGVTQSPTHLIKTRGQQVTLRCSPKSGHDTVSWYQQALGQGPQFIFQYYEEEERQRGNFPDRFSGHQFPNYSSELNVNALLLGDSALYLCASRDRPSYEQYFGPGTRLTVT.

V is TRBV18 and J is TRBJ2-7; TCRdb's D call of TRBD1 is untestable without DNA. Germline CDR1 is KGHSH and CDR2 is LQKENI. The CDR3 has 15 residues. CDR3 residues: CASSPRMGGAYEQYF.

V and J are TRBV5-5 and TRBJ2-5. This CDR3 is 13 amino acids long. Germline lookup yields CDR1 SGHKS and CDR2 YYEKEE (reference sequence). Here the CDR3 reads CASNPRMQETQYF.

The chain combines TRBV7-7 with TRBJ2-1. The germline V gene encodes CDR1 SSHAT and CDR2 FNYEAQ (reference sequence). The CDR3 is 15 residues long. CDR3 residues: CASSVSSSSYNEQFF. The full variable domain, rest sourced from reference TRBV7-7 and TRBJ2-1, is GAGVSQSPRYKVTKRGQDVTLRCDPISSHATLYWYQQALGQGPEFLTYFNYEAQPDKSGLPSDRFSAERPEGSISTLTIQRTEQRDSAMYRCASSVSSSSYNEQFFGPGTRLTVL.

This chain connects TRBV29-1 to TRBJ1-1. Germline V gene lookup returns CDR1 SQVTM and CDR2 ANQGSEA. This CDR3 has 12 amino acids. CDR3 residues: CSVLQPYTEAFF.

The chain is built from TRBV7-9 and TRBJ1-5. The CDR3 contains 15 residues. CDR1 is SEHNR and CDR2 is FQNEAQ in the germline V gene (reference sequence). CDR3 protein: CASTMGSNRHQPQHF. Full variable domain (remainder filled in from reference TRBV7-9 and TRBJ1-5): DTGVSQNPRHKITKRGQNVTFRCDPISEHNRLYWYRQTLGQGPEFLTYFQNEAQLEKSRLLSDRFSAERPKGSFSTLEIQRTEQGDSAMYLCASTMGSNRHQPQHFGDGTRLSIL.

The chain has TRBV7-2 and TRBJ2-3; lacking DNA, the TRBD2 call made by TCRdb goes unchecked. Germline CDR1 SGHTA, CDR2 FQGNSA. The CDR3 has 17 amino acids. The CDR3 here is CASNQQGRAGVADTQYF.

The V gene is TRBV6-5, the J gene TRBJ2-7; checking the TCRdb D call of TRBD1 is not possible without DNA. Germline V CDR1 and CDR2: MNHEY, SVGAGI. This CDR3 comprises 17 residues. Here the CDR3 reads CASSYSSGPAYAYEQYF.

The gene calls are TRBV20-1 and TRBJ1-4; with no DNA, the TCRdb D assignment of TRBD1 cannot be verified. Germline CDR1 reads DFQATT; CDR2 reads SNEGSKA (reference sequence). This CDR3 is 17 amino acids long. This CDR3 is CSARDLGQEITNEKLFF.

This chain connects TRBV6-1 to TRBJ2-7; the TCRdb D gene call, TRBD1, has no DNA to confirm it. Germline V gene data show CDR1 as MNHNS and CDR2 as SASEGT. The CDR3 consists of 14 residues. CDR3 residues: CASLRSRGTSEQYF.

V gene TRBV30 combines with J gene TRBJ1-5; the TCRdb D gene call, TRBD1, has no DNA to confirm it. The CDR3 runs 15 residues. The germline V gene encodes CDR1 GTSNPN and CDR2 SVGIG (reference sequence). CDR3 residues: CAWSEVGRVNQPQHF.

This chain joins TRBV7-8 and TRBJ2-3; TCRdb gives TRBD2 as the D gene, but with no DNA this cannot be confirmed. CDR3 size: 16 residues. Germline CDR1 and CDR2: SGHVS and FQNEAQ. CDR3 sequence reads: CASSLGTSRTGNTQYF.

The chain is built from TRBV12-3 or TRBV12-4 and TRBJ2-7; the D gene TCRdb calls, TRBD1, cannot be checked with no DNA. This CDR3 has 16 residues. The CDR3 loop is CASSPDRPPNPYEQYF.

The chain combines TRBV19 with TRBJ2-2; TCRdb reports TRBD1, a call that lacks DNA to check it against. The CDR3 loop spans 16 amino acids. Germline V CDR1 and CDR2: LNHDA, SQIVND (reference sequence). CDR3 protein: CATPSTGTANTGELFF.

V and J are TRBV3-1 and TRBJ2-1. The CDR3 is made up of 13 amino acids. Germline V CDR1 and CDR2: LGHDT, YNNKEL (reference sequence). The CDR3 loop reads CASSHASGNEQFF.

The J gene is TRBJ1-5, the V gene TRBV2; TCRdb's D call, TRBD1, is unchecked because there is no DNA. Germline V gene lookup returns CDR1 SNHLY and CDR2 FYNNEI. The CDR3 is 15 amino acids. The CDR3 reads CASSRDSRRGQPQHF.

V gene TRBV12-3 or TRBV12-4 combines with J gene TRBJ2-7; TCRdb's D call, TRBD2, is unchecked because there is no DNA. The CDR3 is 19 residues long. This CDR3 reads CASSLELGSGGAGSYEQYF.

V gene TRBV3-1 combines with J gene TRBJ1-5; no DNA is available, so the TRBD1 call from TCRdb remains unchecked. Germline lookup yields CDR1 LGHDT and CDR2 YNNKEL (reference sequence). There are 13 residues in the CDR3. CDR3 loop: CASSRQGSQPQHF.